The 5 T cell receptor beta chains below were found in one sample sequenced in a study of T cells after somatic rescue of genetic block. Profiling relied on immunoSEQ multiplex PCR, and the TCRdb table lists in-frame clones only, not all of them. The sample yields under 150,000 clones, 75% to 95% seen once. Source material: peripheral blood mononuclear cells (PBMCs). Source of these receptors: a woman under 30.

The chain uses TRBV28 and TRBJ1-5; no firm D call. Deletions cut 2 bases from V and 2 bases from J, with 7 bases between. This CDR3 has 14 amino acids. Per the germline V gene, CDR1 is MDHEN and CDR2 is SYDVKM. The CDR3, as DNA: TGTGCCAGCAGTTTAGATAAGGGCAATCAGCCCCAGCATTTT. Its protein is CASSLDKGNQPQHF.

The chain is built from TRBV4-1 and TRBJ1-2; 10 bases map to TRBD1. The CDR3 spans 18 residues. V was pared by 1 base and J by 6 bases, with 14 bases of the junction left unmatched. Germline values: CDR1 MGHRA, CDR2 YSYEKL. For the CDR3, the DNA is TGCGCCAGCAGCCAAGTTGCGGGCGGGACAGGGGCGGTAAATGGCTACACCTTC. Translated, it gives CASSQVAGGTGAVNGYTF.

V usage is TRBV7-3 and J usage is TRBJ2-1; TRBD2 matches 7 bases. V was pared by 1 base and J by 10 bases, with 4 bases of the junction left unmatched. The CDR3 contains 13 residues. CDR1 and CDR2 from the germline V gene are SGHTA and FQGTGA. The CDR3 spells CASSLIEAGEQFF. CDR3 DNA sequence: TGTGCCAGCAGCTTAATCGAAGCGGGGGAGCAGTTCTTC.

The rearrangement joins TRBV6-4 to TRBJ2-3, with TRBD1 matching over 11 bases. V shed 8 bases, J shed 2 bases, and the junction held 3 bases outside the gene matches. In germline, CDR1 is MRHNA, CDR2 SNTAGT. The CDR3 consists of 14 residues. The CDR3 sequence: CASRGQGDTDTQYF. The CDR3 DNA reads TGTGCCAGCCGGGGACAGGGGGACACAGATACGCAGTATTTT.

The V and J genes are TRBV5-1 and TRBJ1-2, with D unclear. V was cut by 2 bases and J by 3 bases, with 14 bases left in between. Germline CDR1 is SGHRS and CDR2 is YFSETQ. The length of the CDR3 is 15 residues. The CDR3 loop reads CASSLWERPDYGYTF. DNA of the CDR3: TGCGCCAGCAGCTTATGGGAACGGCCTGACTATGGCTACACCTTC.